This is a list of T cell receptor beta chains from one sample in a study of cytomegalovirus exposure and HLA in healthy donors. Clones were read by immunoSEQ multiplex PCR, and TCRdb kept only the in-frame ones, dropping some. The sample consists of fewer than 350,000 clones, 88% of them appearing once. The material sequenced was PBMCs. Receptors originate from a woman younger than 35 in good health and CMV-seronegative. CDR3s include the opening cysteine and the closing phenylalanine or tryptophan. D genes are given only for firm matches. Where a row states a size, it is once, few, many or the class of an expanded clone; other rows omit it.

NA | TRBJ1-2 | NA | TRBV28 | CASSPSNYGYTF | TGTGCCAGCAGTCCCTCGAACTATGGCTACACCTTC
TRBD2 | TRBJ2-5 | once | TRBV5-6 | CASSLVGRAQETQYF | TGTGCCAGCAGCTTGGTCGGGAGGGCACAAGAGACCCAGTACTTC
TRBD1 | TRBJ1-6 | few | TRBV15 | CATSRDRYNSPLHF | TGTGCCACCAGCAGGGACAGGTATAATTCACCCCTCCACTTT
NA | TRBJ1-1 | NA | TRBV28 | CASSLGRGGGAEAFF | TGTGCCAGCAGTTTAGGTCGGGGCGGAGGGGCTGAAGCTTTCTTT
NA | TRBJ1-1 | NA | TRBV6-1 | CASSEQGMNTEAFF | TGTGCCAGCAGTGAGCAGGGGATGAACACTGAAGCTTTCTTT
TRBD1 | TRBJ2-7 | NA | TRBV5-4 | CASSWTGGMEQYF | TGTGCCAGCAGCTGGACAGGGGGCATGGAGCAGTACTTC
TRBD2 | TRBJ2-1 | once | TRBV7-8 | CASSLSGSEDEQFF | TGTGCCAGCAGCCTTAGCGGGAGTGAGGATGAGCAGTTCTTC
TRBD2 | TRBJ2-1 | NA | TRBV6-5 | CASSPSGSRTNEQFF | TGTGCCAGCAGTCCTAGCGGGAGCCGAACCAATGAGCAGTTCTTC
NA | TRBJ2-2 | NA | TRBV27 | CASQDIGAGELFF | TGTGCCAGCCAAGATATCGGGGCCGGGGAGCTGTTTTTT
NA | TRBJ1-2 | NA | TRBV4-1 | CASSQGPLQGSGYTF | TGCGCCAGCAGCCAAGGCCCCCTACAGGGTAGTGGCTACACCTTC